This TCR beta chain was recorded in a study of shared clonotypes between healthy human individuals (dated by TCRdb to about 2020). Regarding the study in general: A couple of women and a few men aged 18 to 49 years were included in the cohort. For each donor, CD4 naive and CD4 memory were each given three plates, CD8 naive was given two plates, and CD8 memory was given one plate. Blood TCR repertoires of a handful of healthy adults were deeply sequenced to estimate repertoire size and the extent of clonotype sharing between individuals. Different laboratories and diverse techniques were used to prepare libraries and sequence TCR repertoires, to increase sequencing depth and limit assay-specific biases. Each donor's leukapheresis produced roughly between roughly 0.94 and 9.5 billion PBMCs.

For the CD8 naive samples, CD45RO-negative cells were positively selected for CCR7, yielding a CD45RA+CCR7+ population from which TemRA cells were excluded. Donors were healthy HIV-negative adults with no recently reported acute infections or vaccinations. All donors were Caucasian adults living in Nashville, Tennessee, USA. Blood was collected by leukapheresis, and PBMCs were isolated by Ficoll-Histopaque density gradient centrifugation and then cryopreserved in liquid nitrogen vapor phase. Purity and quantity of every magnetically sorted T cell population were checked by analytical flow cytometry. From each sorted fraction, genomic DNA was isolated and quantified by UV absorbance on a Nanodrop 2000c. Using the deep immunoSEQ assay, TCR CDR3 regions were amplified from genomic DNA by multiplex PCR. Extracted genomic DNA from each cell subset was distributed evenly across all wells of several immunoSEQ 96-well plates, and each plate was treated as a replicate. For sorted subsets, approximately 190 ng of genomic DNA, equivalent to some 30,000 T cell genomes, went into each replicate PCR. Purified libraries were quantified with a Qubit 3.0 fluorometer, sized on a Bioanalyzer 2100, and re-quantified with the KAPA Library Quantification kit. Each immunoSEQ 96-well plate was sequenced on its own single-read 150-cycle Illumina NextSeq 550 flow cell. In the original analysis: Because only junctional sequences without quality scores were contained in the immunoSEQ output, filtering matching that applied to full-length reads could not be performed. To assign V/J genes and CDR3, sequences were annotated against IMGT germline references using PyIR, a Python wrapper for IgBLAST v1.9. Reads were filtered out if the reads had weak V/J assignments (E-value above 1e-6), no CDR3, stop codons, out-of-frame junctions, or ambiguous translated residues. V3J clonotypes were defined as sequences sharing the same inferred V gene, J gene, and CDR3 amino acid sequence. Percentage overlap between repertoires was computed as shared unique clonotypes divided by the size of the smaller repertoire. Richness of each repertoire was evaluated using RTK rarefaction, the Chao1 estimator, and Recon v2.1 estimates of unobserved clonotypes. For all TCRbeta clonotypes obtained by the gDNA method from a handful of donors, generation probabilities were computed with OLGA. TCRdb limited this immuneACCESS table to in-frame rearrangements with V and J called. A share of clones is missing; checked studies link under half to unresolved V genes, and the rest is unexplained. V, J and clone size were drawn from that table, and D and trimming were deduced from the DNA. The table for this sample lists roughly 2.1 million clones; just over 90% of them were counted only once. The ten largest account for roughly 1.8% of the sample.

Broad study findings and their caveats: Clonotypes shared by all four sorted-subset donors showed higher generation probabilities than non-shared clonotypes. Pairwise subsampling indicated that sequencing depth was expected to affect the degree of clonotype sharing among donors. Rarefaction of sorted-subset datasets indicated incomplete sequencing despite the large sequencing depth. Because the study included only a small number of donors, the genetic and exposure-history diversity represented was limited. Sampling was restricted to blood, and TCR repertoires in tissue are likely to differ from TCR repertoires in blood. Estimated clonotype richness was generally larger for naive than for memory subsets. Across a handful of donors, around 5% of naive CD4, roughly 3.3% of naive CD8, 2% to 2.5% of memory CD4, and approximately 0.4% of memory CD8 clonotypes were shared.

Comment on this clone: It has no known antigen specificity. No base quality information exists; no much larger clone differs at one position.

The CDR3 goes from the cysteine to the phenylalanine over 18 residues. Left in the record is the CDR3 DNA by itself, 54 bases read in frame from the first base. V is clipped by 5 bases and J by 0 bases, and the sequence between their germline boundaries is 23 bases long. CDR1 and CDR2, looked up from the germline V gene, are SGHTA and FQGNSA. The V and J segments used are TRBV7-2 and TRBJ2-7; the D gene is unclear. Sample: naive CD8+ T cells from PBMCs. The sample's cell subset or site label is to be understood as: CD45RA+CCR7+. This clonotype was obtained from a man aged 18 to 29 in good health. Some clones in this sample may be carry-over from other donors' samples. DNA sequence: TGTGCCAGCAGCCCCCGTCCCGGCCGCTCCGTTGCCTCCTACGAGCAGTACTTC. Translated, this gives CASSPRPGRSVASYEQYF.